This T cell receptor (beta chain) appears in the sequencing data of a study of shared clonotypes between healthy human individuals. Findings and limits, study-wide: Limitation of the genetic and exposure-history diversity represented came from the few donors.

Remarks on this clone: The antigen is unknown.

TCRdb's table, derived via immunoSEQ multiplex PCR, lists solely in-frame clones and lacks some. In the table there are fewer than 650,000 clones, around 76% of which are singletons. The germline gives CDR1 MNHEY, CDR2 SMNVEV (reference sequence). Trimming stripped 3 bases from V and 0 bases from J, with 14 bases between. The length of the CDR3 is 16 residues. The sample consisted of PBMCs. This TCR was sampled from a woman aged 40 to 49 in good health. Some clones in this sample may be carry-over from other donors' samples. The gene calls are TRBV27 and TRBJ1-1; possible D gene TRBD1, 5 bases. CDR3 sequence: CASSFGAVGMNTEAFF. DNA for the CDR3: TGTGCCAGCAGTTTCGGGGCAGTCGGTATGAACACTGAAGCTTTCTTT.